This is a list of T cell receptor beta chains from one sample in a study of blood T cell repertoires in COVID-19. Some clones are missing from TCRdb's copy, which holds only in-frame ones; the method was immunoSEQ multiplex PCR. Seen here are some 310,000 clones, roughly 90% observed once, and the top ten hold roughly 2.9%. The sample taken for sequencing was peripheral blood. The origin of the receptors is a woman under 40 with COVID-19, enrolled during active disease. CDR3s include the opening cysteine and the closing phenylalanine or tryptophan. The D gene is left open where the match is weak. Expanded clones get a size class; other rows say once, few or many, or leave the size out.

abundance: .
v_gene: TRBV10-3
j_gene: TRBJ2-3
d_gene: TRBD2
CDR3aa: CAISTATSASTDTQYF
CDR3nt: TGTGCCATCAGCACGGCGACTAGCGCTAGCACAGATACGCAGTATTTT

abundance: .
v_gene: TRBV30
j_gene: TRBJ2-7
d_gene: .
CDR3aa: CAWSVVPKLYEQYF
CDR3nt: TGTGCCTGGAGTGTAGTTCCCAAGCTCTACGAGCAGTACTTC

abundance: .
v_gene: TRBV5-5
j_gene: TRBJ2-1
d_gene: .
CDR3aa: CASSLSPESGQFF
CDR3nt: TGTGCCAGCAGCTTGTCCCCGGAGTCGGGGCAGTTCTTC

abundance: .
v_gene: TRBV11-2
j_gene: TRBJ1-1
d_gene: .
CDR3aa: CASSLKQGSEAFF
CDR3nt: TGTGCCAGCAGCCTAAAGCAGGGATCTGAAGCTTTCTTT

abundance: .
v_gene: TRBV28
j_gene: TRBJ1-5
d_gene: .
CDR3aa: CASSLDSGGRNQPQHF
CDR3nt: TGTGCCAGCAGTTTAGACAGTGGGGGGAGAAATCAGCCCCAGCATTTT

abundance: .
v_gene: TRBV5-8
j_gene: TRBJ1-1
d_gene: TRBD1
CDR3aa: CASSPRTGYTEAFF
CDR3nt: TGTGCCAGCAGCCCGAGGACAGGGTACACTGAAGCTTTCTTT

abundance: .
v_gene: TRBV19
j_gene: TRBJ2-6
d_gene: .
CDR3aa: CASGVTGANVLTF
CDR3nt: TGTGCCAGTGGAGTGACTGGGGCCAACGTCCTGACTTTC

abundance: .
v_gene: TRBV7-9
j_gene: TRBJ2-3
d_gene: TRBD1
CDR3aa: CASSSDRVIADTQYF
CDR3nt: TGTGCCAGCAGTTCTGACAGGGTAATCGCAGATACGCAGTATTTT

abundance: .
v_gene: TRBV2
j_gene: TRBJ2-7
d_gene: TRBD1
CDR3aa: CASSGDRYEQYF
CDR3nt: TGTGCCAGCAGTGGGGACAGATACGAGCAGTACTTC

abundance: .
v_gene: TRBV4-2
j_gene: TRBJ1-2
d_gene: TRBD1
CDR3aa: CASSQESGQTNYGYTF
CDR3nt: TGTGCCAGCAGCCAAGAATCGGGACAGACTAACTATGGCTACACCTTC

abundance: .
v_gene: TRBV5-5
j_gene: TRBJ2-5
d_gene: TRBD1
CDR3aa: CASSFDRGVETQYF
CDR3nt: TGTGCCAGCAGCTTTGACAGGGGCGTTGAGACCCAGTACTTC

abundance: once
v_gene: TRBV19
j_gene: TRBJ2-4
d_gene: .
CDR3aa: CASKVGRGDIQYF
CDR3nt: TGTGCCAGCAAAGTGGGCAGGGGAGACATTCAGTACTTC

abundance: .
v_gene: TRBV28
j_gene: TRBJ1-5
d_gene: TRBD1
CDR3aa: CASSLTGVQPQHF
CDR3nt: TGTGCCAGCAGTCTCACAGGGGTTCAGCCCCAGCATTTT

abundance: .
v_gene: TRBV19
j_gene: TRBJ2-5
d_gene: TRBD1
CDR3aa: CASSRLPGQGQETQYF
CDR3nt: TGTGCCAGTAGTCGGCTTCCTGGACAGGGCCAAGAGACCCAGTACTTC

abundance: .
v_gene: TRBV4-1
j_gene: TRBJ1-1
d_gene: .
CDR3aa: CASSVTGYDTEAFF
CDR3nt: TGCGCCAGCAGCGTCACAGGGTACGACACTGAAGCTTTCTTT

abundance: .
v_gene: TRBV11-3
j_gene: TRBJ1-5
d_gene: .
CDR3aa: CASSFAQGGYQPQHF
CDR3nt: TGTGCCAGCAGCTTTGCCCAGGGTGGGTATCAGCCCCAGCATTTT

abundance: .
v_gene: TRBV30
j_gene: TRBJ1-1
d_gene: TRBD1
CDR3aa: CAWSLGQGMNTEAFF
CDR3nt: TGTGCCTGGAGTTTAGGACAGGGCATGAACACTGAAGCTTTCTTT

abundance: .
v_gene: TRBV2
j_gene: TRBJ2-7
d_gene: .
CDR3aa: CASNPGTYEQYF
CDR3nt: TGTGCCAGCAACCCAGGGACCTACGAGCAGTACTTC

abundance: few
v_gene: TRBV30
j_gene: TRBJ2-7
d_gene: .
CDR3aa: CAWERLVSEQYF
CDR3nt: TGTGCCTGGGAGCGACTAGTTAGCGAGCAGTACTTC

abundance: .
v_gene: TRBV5-8
j_gene: TRBJ2-5
d_gene: TRBD2
CDR3aa: CASTLGGLAEMGETQYF
CDR3nt: TGTGCCAGCACCCTAGGAGGACTAGCGGAGATGGGAGAGACCCAGTACTTC

abundance: .
v_gene: TRBV19
j_gene: TRBJ1-1
d_gene: TRBD1
CDR3aa: CASSTGGFTEAFF
CDR3nt: TGTGCCAGTAGTACAGGGGGCTTCACTGAAGCTTTCTTT

abundance: .
v_gene: TRBV2
j_gene: TRBJ2-7
d_gene: .
CDR3aa: CASRQHLYEQYF
CDR3nt: TGTGCCAGCAGACAACATTTATACGAGCAGTACTTC

abundance: once
v_gene: TRBV5-4
j_gene: TRBJ2-5
d_gene: TRBD2
CDR3aa: CASSLGLAGEETQYF
CDR3nt: TGTGCCAGCAGCCTCGGACTAGCGGGAGAAGAGACCCAGTACTTC

abundance: .
v_gene: TRBV12-3/TRBV12-4
j_gene: TRBJ2-7
d_gene: .
CDR3aa: CASSWSSYEQYF
CDR3nt: TGTGCCAGCAGTTGGAGCTCCTACGAGCAGTACTTC

abundance: .
v_gene: TRBV4-1
j_gene: TRBJ1-5
d_gene: TRBD1
CDR3aa: CASSQGLGQAEGQPQHF
CDR3nt: TGCGCCAGCAGCCAAGGCCTCGGACAGGCCGAGGGTCAGCCCCAGCATTTT

abundance: .
v_gene: TRBV28
j_gene: TRBJ1-5
d_gene: TRBD1
CDR3aa: CASSSPDRVQPQHF
CDR3nt: TGTGCCAGCAGTTCACCGGACAGGGTCCAGCCCCAGCATTTT

abundance: .
v_gene: TRBV27
j_gene: TRBJ2-7
d_gene: TRBD1
CDR3aa: CASSFSTGGFEQYF
CDR3nt: TGTGCCAGCAGTTTTTCGACAGGGGGCTTCGAGCAGTACTTC

abundance: .
v_gene: TRBV18
j_gene: TRBJ1-5
d_gene: .
CDR3aa: CASSPQGWQPQHF
CDR3nt: TGTGCCAGCTCACCACAGGGGTGGCAGCCCCAGCATTTT

abundance: .
v_gene: TRBV3-1/TRBV3-2
j_gene: TRBJ1-4
d_gene: .
CDR3aa: CASSQRDKLFF
CDR3nt: TGTGCCAGCAGCCAAAGGGACAAGCTGTTTTTT

abundance: .
v_gene: TRBV11-3
j_gene: TRBJ2-2
d_gene: .
CDR3aa: CASSWSGTGELFF
CDR3nt: TGTGCCAGCAGCTGGAGCGGCACCGGGGAGCTGTTTTTT

abundance: .
v_gene: TRBV28
j_gene: TRBJ1-3
d_gene: .
CDR3aa: CASRHTLITGNTIYF
CDR3nt: TGTGCCAGCAGGCATACCCTAATAACTGGAAACACCATATATTTT

abundance: .
v_gene: TRBV5-1
j_gene: TRBJ1-2
d_gene: .
CDR3aa: CASSFSNSGARGYTF
CDR3nt: TGCGCCAGCAGCTTTTCCAATTCAGGGGCCCGGGGCTACACCTTC

abundance: .
v_gene: TRBV5-1
j_gene: TRBJ2-3
d_gene: .
CDR3aa: CASSLASGLLTDTQYF
CDR3nt: TGCGCCAGCAGCTTGGCCTCGGGACTCCTCACAGATACGCAGTATTTT

abundance: .
v_gene: TRBV15
j_gene: TRBJ2-7
d_gene: .
CDR3aa: CATSRNRVLHEQYF
CDR3nt: TGTGCCACCAGCAGAAACAGGGTTTTACACGAGCAGTACTTC

abundance: .
v_gene: TRBV5-1
j_gene: TRBJ2-2
d_gene: .
CDR3aa: CASSLDASGELFF
CDR3nt: TGCGCCAGCAGCTTGGACGCGTCCGGGGAGCTGTTTTTT